Here is one T cell receptor beta chain with its context. No antigen is known for it. The V end lost 9 bases, the J end lost 3 bases, and 5 bases lay between the germline ends. CDR1 and CDR2 from the germline V gene are SEHNR and FQNEAQ (reference sequence). The CDR3 is 10 amino acids. Sequenced by immunoSEQ multiplex PCR; TCRdb stores in-frame clones only, minus some. The sample includes 600,000 to 800,000 clones, 72% of them seen just once. This sample was taken from a study of shared clonotypes between healthy human individuals. Study information: Each donor contributed plates that comprised three CD4 naive, three CD4 memory, two CD8 naive and one CD8 memory. The study, taken as a whole, reports: Clonotypes shared by all four sorted-subset donors had higher generation probabilities than non-shared clonotypes.

This receptor was identified in a woman in her 30s in good health. The chain combines TRBV7-9 with TRBJ1-1; no reliable D call. The sequenced sample consisted of memory CD4+ T cells sorted from blood. Sample subset: CD45RA-negative fraction. The CDR3 DNA follows: TGTGCCAGGGTTTACACTGAAGCTTTCTTT. Encoded protein: CARVYTEAFF. The full variable domain, its missing parts supplied by reference TRBV7-9 and TRBJ1-1, is DTGVSQNPRHKITKRGQNVTFRCDPISEHNRLYWYRQTLGQGPEFLTYFQNEAQLEKSRLLSDRFSAERPKGSFSTLEIQRTEQGDSAMYLCARVYTEAFFGQGTRLTVV.